Listed below are T cell receptor beta chains from one sample, sequenced in a study of OX40 agonist ivuxolimab in advanced cancers. Generated by immunoSEQ multiplex PCR, the TCRdb table keeps only in-frame clones and is missing some. Of 65,000 to 90,000 clones in the sample, 86% were seen once. Source: CD4+ or CD8+ T cells sorted from blood, taken in a trial of the OX40 agonist ivuxolimab. All receptors derive from an adult with an advanced solid tumor such as melanoma, head and neck, liver or kidney cancer. CDR3s include the opening cysteine and the closing phenylalanine or tryptophan.

V gene: TRBV19
CDR3 protein: CASIGRGQTEAFF

V gene: TRBV19
CDR3 protein: CASTYRGGRSNQPQHF

V gene: TRBV19
CDR3 protein: CASSRLAGTSYNEQFF

V gene: TRBV7-9
CDR3 protein: CASSQAGTDTQYF

V gene: TRBV5-6
CDR3 protein: CASSWGGTGFNYGYTF

V gene: TRBV28
CDR3 protein: CASSFRGGRSYNEQFF

V gene: TRBV13
CDR3 protein: CASSSRQGGGYTF

V gene: TRBV9
CDR3 protein: CASSDGQTNYGYTF

V gene: TRBV15
CDR3 protein: CATSREGGTYEQYF

V gene: TRBV18
CDR3 protein: CASSPMRGRSYEQYF

V gene: TRBV30
CDR3 protein: CAWSRSGTQYF

V gene: TRBV5-6
CDR3 protein: CASSLGYGMNTEAFF

V gene: TRBV6-5
CDR3 protein: CASSYSGYGYTF

V gene: TRBV6-5
CDR3 protein: CASKGGNTEAFF

V gene: TRBV14
CDR3 protein: CASRNTAGGYTF

V gene: TRBV9
CDR3 protein: CASSVDDRLSSYNEQFF

V gene: TRBV28
CDR3 protein: CASSLPQVGEKLFF

V gene: TRBV2
CDR3 protein: CASSEGRSSYNEQFF

V gene: TRBV5-5
CDR3 protein: CASQRPTPNTGELFF

V gene: TRBV5-1
CDR3 protein: CASSVPLAGGYDTQYF

V gene: TRBV2
CDR3 protein: CASSVGQGQTSNQPQHF

V gene: TRBV5-1
CDR3 protein: CASSPGTSQTNTGELFF

V gene: TRBV18
CDR3 protein: CASSPAGGSSGNTIYF

V gene: TRBV19
CDR3 protein: CASSIGGALVRNSPLHF

V gene: TRBV6-1
CDR3 protein: CASSEAHGGNQPQHF

V gene: TRBV29-1
CDR3 protein: CSVHRMNTEAFF

V gene: TRBV5-6
CDR3 protein: CASSWEARRGDTQYF

V gene: TRBV12-5
CDR3 protein: CASGNRGGAPSTNYGYTF

V gene: TRBV9
CDR3 protein: CASSVADWGLSGYTF